These T cell receptor beta chains were read from a single sample in a study of blood T cells in healthy people across ages. TCRdb fed the 5' RACE reads into MiXCR, producing one record per CDR3 protein. The sample includes about 800,000 distinct CDR3 sequences, more than 45% of them seen just once. The sample was blood. These receptors came from a man aged 30-40 years in good health. CDR3s include the opening cysteine and the closing phenylalanine or tryptophan. The D gene is left open where the match is weak. Size tells how often a clone was seen (once, few, many) or the class of an expanded clone, and some rows leave it out.

CDR3 protein,CDR3 DNA,clone size,J gene,CDR3 length,V gene,D gene
CASSIDSGPGYTF,TGTGCCAGCAGCATAGATTCGGGTCCTGGCTACACCTTC,once,TRBJ1-2,13,TRBV9,-
CSASWTSGADTQYF,TGCAGTGCTAGTTGGACTAGCGGGGCAGATACGCAGTATTTT,few,TRBJ2-3,14,TRBV20-1,TRBD2
CASGLQDTQYF,TGTGCCAGCGGCCTACAAGATACGCAGTATTTT,few,TRBJ2-3,11,TRBV2,-
CSAVRTGETDEQYF,TGCAGTGCTGTCAGGACAGGAGAAACGGACGAGCAGTACTTC,few,TRBJ2-7,14,TRBV20-1,TRBD1
CSAPGMTGMDTGELFF,TGCAGTGCTCCCGGAATGACAGGGATGGACACCGGGGAGCTGTTTTTT,-,TRBJ2-2,16,TRBV20-1,TRBD1
CASSSGAGAGEQFF,TGTGCCAGCAGCTCCGGCGCGGGAGCTGGTGAGCAGTTCTTC,-,TRBJ2-1,14,TRBV6-1,TRBD2
CSVGLAGGHPKQFF,TGCAGCGTCGGACTAGCGGGTGGACACCCCAAGCAGTTCTTC,-,TRBJ2-1,14,TRBV29-1,TRBD2
CASSSVGQGGTEAFF,TGCGCCAGCAGCTCGGTGGGACAGGGCGGCACTGAAGCTTTCTTT,-,TRBJ1-1,15,TRBV5-1,TRBD1
CAWSGGHSYEQYF,TGTGCCTGGAGTGGAGGACACTCCTACGAGCAGTACTTC,-,TRBJ2-7,13,TRBV30,-
CSAVGEALTDTQYF,TGCAGTGCTGTCGGGGAGGCCCTGACAGATACGCAGTATTTT,-,TRBJ2-3,14,TRBV20-1,-
CASSLAVRIGNTEAFF,TGTGCCAGTAGTCTTGCTGTCAGGATAGGGAACACTGAAGCTTTCTTT,-,TRBJ1-1,16,TRBV19,-
CSAKGATSGYEQYF,TGCAGTGCCAAGGGGGCTACTAGCGGATACGAGCAGTACTTC,-,TRBJ2-7,14,TRBV20-1,-
CASSDSPSSGSYEQFF,TGTGCCAGCAGTGATAGCCCTTCTAGCGGGAGTTATGAGCAGTTCTTC,-,TRBJ2-1,16,TRBV9,TRBD2
CAISESEDGGGYEQYF,TGTGCCATCAGTGAGTCTGAGGACGGCGGCGGGTACGAGCAGTACTTC,-,TRBJ2-7,16,TRBV6-1,-
CASSDPVRGGNEKLFF,TGTGCCAGCAGTGATCCCGTCCGGGGGGGTAATGAAAAACTGTTTTTT,-,TRBJ1-4,16,TRBV12-3/TRBV12-4,-
CASSILGGNQPQHF,TGTGCCAGCAGCATTCTCGGAGGCAATCAGCCCCAGCATTTT,-,TRBJ1-5,14,TRBV12-3/TRBV12-4,-
CSAREPPRGKETQYF,TGCAGTGCTAGAGAACCCCCCCGGGGTAAAGAGACCCAGTACTTC,few,TRBJ2-5,15,TRBV20-1,-
CSAKTWDRPFRTDTQYF,TGCAGTGCTAAGACCTGGGACAGACCATTCCGCACAGATACGCAGTATTTT,-,TRBJ2-3,17,TRBV20-1,TRBD1
CASSLGGGATYGYTF,TGTGCCAGCAGCTTAGGGGGTGGCGCTACCTATGGCTACACCTTC,-,TRBJ1-2,15,TRBV7-9,-
CSARPRDSHEQYF,TGCAGTGCTCGCCCCAGGGACTCCCACGAGCAGTACTTC,-,TRBJ2-7,13,TRBV20-1,-
CASSQDTTSGAGANVLTF,TGCGCCAGCAGCCAAGATACTACTAGCGGAGCTGGGGCCAACGTCCTGACTTTC,many,TRBJ2-6,18,TRBV4-3,TRBD2
CATSISGLTYEQYF,TGTGCCACCAGTATAAGCGGACTGACCTACGAGCAGTACTTC,-,TRBJ2-7,14,TRBV15,-
CASSHSGQESYEQYF,TGTGCCAGCAGCCACTCGGGACAGGAGTCCTACGAGCAGTACTTC,few,TRBJ2-7,15,TRBV14,TRBD1
CASREQGVRGTDTQYF,TGTGCCAGCAGGGAACAGGGGGTACGAGGCACAGATACGCAGTATTTT,-,TRBJ2-3,16,TRBV6-1,TRBD1
CATGLERFTDTQYF,TGTGCCACCGGGTTGGAGCGGTTCACAGATACGCAGTATTTT,many,TRBJ2-3,14,TRBV2,-
CASSSGETRNTDTQYF,TGTGCCAGCAGTTCCGGAGAGACTCGCAACACAGATACGCAGTATTTT,-,TRBJ2-3,16,TRBV12-3/TRBV12-4,-
CASSLLGGGVETQYF,TGTGCCAGCAGTTTATTGGGGGGGGGAGTTGAGACGCAGTATTTT,few,TRBJ2-3,15,TRBV28,TRBD2
CASSLGSPYNEQFF,TGTGCCAGCAGCTTGGGGTCACCCTACAATGAGCAGTTCTTC,-,TRBJ2-1,14,TRBV7-9,-
CASSLEGEYTGELFF,TGCGCCAGCAGCTTAGAGGGCGAATACACCGGGGAGCTGTTTTTT,-,TRBJ2-2,15,TRBV5-1,-
CATGMKGRAPDTQYF,TGTGCCACCGGGATGAAGGGGCGGGCTCCAGATACGCAGTATTTT,-,TRBJ2-3,15,TRBV10-3,-
CATSREGRGRDNYGYTF,TGTGCCACCAGCAGAGAGGGCAGGGGCCGGGATAACTATGGCTACACCTTC,-,TRBJ1-2,17,TRBV15,-
CSARLSYGYTF,TGCAGTGCCAGACTCAGCTATGGCTACACCTTC,once,TRBJ1-2,11,TRBV20-1,-
CASSFGRAVGEQFF,TGTGCCAGCAGTTTCGGGAGGGCCGTGGGTGAGCAGTTCTTC,-,TRBJ2-1,14,TRBV12-3/TRBV12-4,TRBD2
CASSYEGTANYGYTF,TGTGCCAGCAGTTACGAGGGGACGGCCAACTATGGCTACACCTTC,-,TRBJ1-2,15,TRBV6-5,-
CSAPGLAGETQYF,TGCAGCGCTCCGGGACTAGCGGGGGAGACCCAGTACTTC,few,TRBJ2-5,13,TRBV29-1,TRBD2
CASKPGGTGTDTQYF,TGTGCCAGCAAGCCCGGCGGGACGGGCACAGATACGCAGTATTTT,-,TRBJ2-3,15,TRBV6-2/TRBV6-3,-
CASSTGALEFF,TGTGCCAGTAGTACCGGGGCTCTGGAGTTCTTC,-,TRBJ2-1,11,TRBV12-3/TRBV12-4,-
CSGGDYRGADTQYF,TGCAGCGGTGGGGACTATCGCGGTGCAGATACGCAGTATTTT,-,TRBJ2-3,14,TRBV29-1,TRBD2
CASSVVDEAANVLTF,TGTGCCAGCAGCGTAGTCGATGAGGCGGCCAACGTCCTGACTTTC,-,TRBJ2-6,15,TRBV9,-
CSARELGQNYEQYF,TGCAGTGCTAGGGAACTGGGACAGAACTACGAGCAGTACTTC,-,TRBJ2-7,14,TRBV20-1,TRBD1
CASGGHMSYNEQFF,TGTGCCAGTGGGGGACACATGTCCTACAATGAGCAGTTCTTC,-,TRBJ2-1,14,TRBV2,-
CASSYGGSHNEQFF,TGTGCCAGCAGTTACGGCGGGAGCCACAATGAGCAGTTCTTC,-,TRBJ2-1,14,TRBV6-6,TRBD2
CASSASGGSTQYF,TGTGCCAGCAGTGCCTCGGGAGGGAGTACGCAGTATTTT,-,TRBJ2-3,13,TRBV25-1,TRBD2
CSARALWTGSSYNEQFF,TGCAGTGCTAGAGCGTTGTGGACAGGGAGCTCCTACAATGAGCAGTTCTTC,few,TRBJ2-1,17,TRBV20-1,TRBD1
CASSLYSRVRDTQYF,TGTGCCAGCAGCCTCTATTCCAGGGTCCGAGATACGCAGTATTTT,-,TRBJ2-3,15,TRBV6-2/TRBV6-3,-
CSSGGGSGGYEQYF,TGCAGTAGCGGGGGGGGTAGCGGGGGTTACGAGCAGTACTTC,-,TRBJ2-7,14,TRBV20-1,TRBD2
CASSQGPTPGTDTQYF,TGTGCCAGCAGCCAAGGTCCGACCCCGGGCACAGATACGCAGTATTTT,-,TRBJ2-3,16,TRBV3-1,-
CASSPQPTYEQYF,TGTGCCAGCAGTCCGCAACCTACCTACGAGCAGTACTTC,once,TRBJ2-7,13,TRBV28,-
CASSSPRDRGRDTQYF,TGTGCCAGCAGCTCCCCCCGGGACAGGGGCCGAGATACGCAGTATTTT,few,TRBJ2-3,16,TRBV7-2,TRBD1